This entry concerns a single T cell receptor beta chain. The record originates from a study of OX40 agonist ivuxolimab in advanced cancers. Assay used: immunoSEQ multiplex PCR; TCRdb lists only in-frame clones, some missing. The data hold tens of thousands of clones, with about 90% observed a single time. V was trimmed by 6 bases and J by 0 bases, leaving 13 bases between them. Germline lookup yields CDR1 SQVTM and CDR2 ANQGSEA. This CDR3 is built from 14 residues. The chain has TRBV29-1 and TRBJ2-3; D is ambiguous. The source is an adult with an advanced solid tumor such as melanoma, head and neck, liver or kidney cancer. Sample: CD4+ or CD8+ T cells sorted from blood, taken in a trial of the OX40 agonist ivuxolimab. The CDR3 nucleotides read TGCAGCGTAACGGACGCCTATAGCACAGATACGCAGTATTTT. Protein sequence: CSVTDAYSTDTQYF.